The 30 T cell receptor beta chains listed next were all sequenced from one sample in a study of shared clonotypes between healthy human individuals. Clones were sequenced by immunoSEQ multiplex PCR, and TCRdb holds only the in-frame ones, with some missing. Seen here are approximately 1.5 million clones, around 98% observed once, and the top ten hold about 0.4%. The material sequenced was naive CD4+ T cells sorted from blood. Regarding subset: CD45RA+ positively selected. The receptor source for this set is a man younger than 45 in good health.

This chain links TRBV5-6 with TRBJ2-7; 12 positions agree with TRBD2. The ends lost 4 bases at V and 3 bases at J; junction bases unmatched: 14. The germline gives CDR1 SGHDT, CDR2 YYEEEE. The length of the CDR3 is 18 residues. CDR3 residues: CASSPRWALAGGNYEQYF. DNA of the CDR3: TGTGCCAGCAGCCCACGGTGGGCCCTAGCGGGAGGGAACTACGAGCAGTACTTC.

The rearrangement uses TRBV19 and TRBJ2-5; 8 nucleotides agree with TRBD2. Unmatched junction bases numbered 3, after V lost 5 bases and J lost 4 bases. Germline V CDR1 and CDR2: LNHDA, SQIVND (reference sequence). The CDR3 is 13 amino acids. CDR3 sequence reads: CASSPLAGETQYF. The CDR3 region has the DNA TGTGCCAGTAGTCCGCTAGCGGGAGAGACCCAGTACTTC.

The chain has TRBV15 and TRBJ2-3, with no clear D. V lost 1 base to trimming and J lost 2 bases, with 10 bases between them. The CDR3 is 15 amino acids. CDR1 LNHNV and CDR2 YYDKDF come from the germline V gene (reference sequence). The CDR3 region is CATSRGDADTDTQYF. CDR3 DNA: TGTGCCACCAGCAGAGGCGACGCGGACACAGATACGCAGTATTTT.

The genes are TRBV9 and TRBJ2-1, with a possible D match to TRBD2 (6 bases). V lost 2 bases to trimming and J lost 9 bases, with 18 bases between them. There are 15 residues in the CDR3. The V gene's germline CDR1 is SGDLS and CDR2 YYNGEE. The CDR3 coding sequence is TGTGCCAGCAGCGTCTCGGGAGTCTCTCAAGGTGAGCAGTTCTTC. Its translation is CASSVSGVSQGEQFF.

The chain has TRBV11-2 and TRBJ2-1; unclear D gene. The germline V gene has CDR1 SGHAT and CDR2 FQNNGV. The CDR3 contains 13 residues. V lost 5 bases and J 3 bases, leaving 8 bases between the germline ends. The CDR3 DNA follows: TGTGCCAGCAGCGCCAGGAGCTACAATGAGCAGTTCTTC. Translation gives CASSARSYNEQFF.

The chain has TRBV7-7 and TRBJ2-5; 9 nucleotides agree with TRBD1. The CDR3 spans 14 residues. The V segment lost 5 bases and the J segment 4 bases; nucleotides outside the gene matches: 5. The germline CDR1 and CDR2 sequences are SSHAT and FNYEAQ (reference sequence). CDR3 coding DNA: TGTGCCAGCAGCACATTGACAGGGGGAGAGACCCAGTACTTC. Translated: CASSTLTGGETQYF.

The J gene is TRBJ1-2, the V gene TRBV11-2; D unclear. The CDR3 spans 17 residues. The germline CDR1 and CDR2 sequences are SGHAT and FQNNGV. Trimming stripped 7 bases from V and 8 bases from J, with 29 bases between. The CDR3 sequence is CASTRSWSGPQDDGYTF. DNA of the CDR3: TGTGCCAGCACCAGATCATGGTCCGGACCTCAGGATGACGGCTACACCTTC.

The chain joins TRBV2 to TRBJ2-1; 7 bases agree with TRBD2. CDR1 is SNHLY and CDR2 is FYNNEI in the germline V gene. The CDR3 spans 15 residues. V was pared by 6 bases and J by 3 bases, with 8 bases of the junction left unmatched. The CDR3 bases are TGTGCCAGCAGAACCGGGACTACGATCTACAATGAGCAGTTCTTC. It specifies CASRTGTTIYNEQFF.

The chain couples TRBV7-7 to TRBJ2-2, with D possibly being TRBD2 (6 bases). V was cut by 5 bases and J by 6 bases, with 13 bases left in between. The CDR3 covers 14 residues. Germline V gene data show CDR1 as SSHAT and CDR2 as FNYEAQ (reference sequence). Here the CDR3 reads CASSPGRGPGELFF. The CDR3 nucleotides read TGTGCCAGCAGCCCGGGGCGGGGTCCCGGGGAGCTGTTTTTT.

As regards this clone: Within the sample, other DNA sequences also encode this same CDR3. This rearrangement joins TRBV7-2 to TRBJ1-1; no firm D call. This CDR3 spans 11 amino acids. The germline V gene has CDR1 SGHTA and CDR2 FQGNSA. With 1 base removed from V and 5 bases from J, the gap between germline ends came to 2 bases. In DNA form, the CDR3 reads TGTGCCAGCAGCTTAGTTACTGAAGCTTTCTTT. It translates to CASSLVTEAFF.

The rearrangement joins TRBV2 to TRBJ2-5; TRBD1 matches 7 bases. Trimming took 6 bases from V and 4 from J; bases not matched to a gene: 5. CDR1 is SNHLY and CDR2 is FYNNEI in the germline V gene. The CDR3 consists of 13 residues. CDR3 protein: CASRPGQLETQYF. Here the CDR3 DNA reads TGTGCCAGCAGACCGGGACAGTTAGAGACCCAGTACTTC.

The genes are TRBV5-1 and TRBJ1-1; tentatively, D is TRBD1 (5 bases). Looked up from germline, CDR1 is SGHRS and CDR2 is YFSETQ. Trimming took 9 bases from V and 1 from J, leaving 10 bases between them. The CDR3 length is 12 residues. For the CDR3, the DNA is TGCGCCATCGTCGACAGGAACACTGAAGCTTTCTTT. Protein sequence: CAIVDRNTEAFF.

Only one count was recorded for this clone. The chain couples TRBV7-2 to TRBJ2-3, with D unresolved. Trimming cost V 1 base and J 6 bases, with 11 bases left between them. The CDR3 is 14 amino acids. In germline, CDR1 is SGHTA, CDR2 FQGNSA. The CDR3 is CASSLGVLSDTQYF. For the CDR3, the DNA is TGTGCCAGCAGCTTAGGGGTACTTAGCGATACGCAGTATTTT.

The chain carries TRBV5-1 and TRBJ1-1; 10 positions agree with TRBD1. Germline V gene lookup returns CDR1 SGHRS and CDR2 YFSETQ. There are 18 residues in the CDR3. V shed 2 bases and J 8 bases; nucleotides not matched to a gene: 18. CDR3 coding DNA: TGCGCCAGCAGCTTAGGACCCGGGACAGGGGTTCTTCTTAGAGAAGCTTTCTTT. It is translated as CASSLGPGTGVLLREAFF.

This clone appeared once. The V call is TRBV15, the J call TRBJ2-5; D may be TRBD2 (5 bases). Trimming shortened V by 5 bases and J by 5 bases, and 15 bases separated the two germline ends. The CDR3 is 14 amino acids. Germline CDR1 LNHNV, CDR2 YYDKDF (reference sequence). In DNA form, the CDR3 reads TGTGCCACCAGCGACGGAGGAAGGGTCGAGACCCAGTACTTC. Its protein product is CATSDGGRVETQYF.

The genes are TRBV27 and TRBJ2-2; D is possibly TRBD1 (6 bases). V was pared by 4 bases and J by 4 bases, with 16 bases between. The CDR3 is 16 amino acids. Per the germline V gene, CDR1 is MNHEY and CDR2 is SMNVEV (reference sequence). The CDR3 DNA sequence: TGTGCCAGCAGTTCCACAGGGAATCTCGGCACCGGGGAGCTGTTTTTT. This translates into CASSSTGNLGTGELFF.

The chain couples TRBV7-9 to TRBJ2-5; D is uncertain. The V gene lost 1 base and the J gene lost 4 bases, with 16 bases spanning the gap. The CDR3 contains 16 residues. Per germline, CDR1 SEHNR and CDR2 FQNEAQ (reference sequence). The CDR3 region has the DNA TGTGCCAGCAGCTTAGGGGGTCCTACGCTGGGAGAGACCCAGTACTTC. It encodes CASSLGGPTLGETQYF.

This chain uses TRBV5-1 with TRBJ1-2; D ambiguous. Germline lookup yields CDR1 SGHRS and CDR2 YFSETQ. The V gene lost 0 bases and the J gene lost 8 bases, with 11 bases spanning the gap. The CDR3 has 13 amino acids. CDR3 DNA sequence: TGCGCCAGCAGCTTGGATCGCGGGTCCGGCTACACCTTC. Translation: CASSLDRGSGYTF.

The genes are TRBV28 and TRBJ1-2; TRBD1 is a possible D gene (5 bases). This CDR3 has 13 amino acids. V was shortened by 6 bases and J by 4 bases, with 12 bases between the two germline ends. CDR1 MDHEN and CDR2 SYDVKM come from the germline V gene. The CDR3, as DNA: TGTGCCAGCAGCTTACAGGAATCCTATGGCTACACCTTC. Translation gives CASSLQESYGYTF.

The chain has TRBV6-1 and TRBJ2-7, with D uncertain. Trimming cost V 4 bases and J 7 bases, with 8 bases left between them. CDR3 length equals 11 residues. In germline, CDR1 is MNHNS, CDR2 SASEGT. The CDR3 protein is CASSGYMEQYF. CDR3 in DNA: TGTGCCAGCAGTGGTTATATGGAGCAGTACTTC.

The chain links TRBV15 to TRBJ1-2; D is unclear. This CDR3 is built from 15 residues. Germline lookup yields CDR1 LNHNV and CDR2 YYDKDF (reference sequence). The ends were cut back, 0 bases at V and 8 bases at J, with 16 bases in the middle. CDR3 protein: CATSRDSPAIGGYTF. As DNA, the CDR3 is TGTGCCACCAGCAGAGATAGTCCCGCCATTGGGGGCTACACCTTC.

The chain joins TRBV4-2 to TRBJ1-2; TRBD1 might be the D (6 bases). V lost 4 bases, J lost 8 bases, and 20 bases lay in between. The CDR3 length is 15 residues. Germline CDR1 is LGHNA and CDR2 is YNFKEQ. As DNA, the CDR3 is TGTGCCAGCAGCCTCGACACGGGGGGCGCTGGAGGCTACACCTTC. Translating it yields CASSLDTGGAGGYTF.

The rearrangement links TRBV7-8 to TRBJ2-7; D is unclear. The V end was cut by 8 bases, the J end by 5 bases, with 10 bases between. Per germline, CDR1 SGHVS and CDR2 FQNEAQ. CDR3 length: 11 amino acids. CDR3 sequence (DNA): TGTGCCAGCGTACTCGGAAACGAGCAGTACTTC. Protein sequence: CASVLGNEQYF.

CDR3 residues: CASSIGWEGRNEQFF. The CDR3 DNA follows: TGTGCCAGTAGTATCGGTTGGGAGGGAAGGAATGAGCAGTTCTTC. The chain combines TRBV19 with TRBJ2-1; TRBD2 agrees at 7 bases. V lost 3 bases, J lost 7 bases, and 9 bases stayed unmatched. Germline loops: CDR1 LNHDA, CDR2 SQIVND (reference sequence). The CDR3 consists of 15 residues.

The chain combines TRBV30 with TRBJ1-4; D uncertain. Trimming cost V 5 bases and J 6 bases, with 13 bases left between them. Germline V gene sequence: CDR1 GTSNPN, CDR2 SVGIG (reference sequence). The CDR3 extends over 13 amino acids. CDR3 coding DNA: TGTGCCTGGGATCGATGGGCAGATGAAAAACTGTTTTTT. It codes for CAWDRWADEKLFF.

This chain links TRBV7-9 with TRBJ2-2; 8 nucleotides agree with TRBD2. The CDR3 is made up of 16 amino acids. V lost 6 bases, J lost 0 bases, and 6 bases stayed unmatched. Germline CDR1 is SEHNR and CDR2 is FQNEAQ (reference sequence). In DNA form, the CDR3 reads TGTGCCAGCAGTGAAACTAGCGGCCCGAACACCGGGGAGCTGTTTTTT. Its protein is CASSETSGPNTGELFF.

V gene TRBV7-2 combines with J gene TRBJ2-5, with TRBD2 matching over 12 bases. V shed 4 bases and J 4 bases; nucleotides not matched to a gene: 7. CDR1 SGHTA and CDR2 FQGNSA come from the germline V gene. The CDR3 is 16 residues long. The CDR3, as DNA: TGTGCCAGCAGCTCTCTAGCGGGAGGGCCTCTAGAGACCCAGTACTTC. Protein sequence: CASSSLAGGPLETQYF.

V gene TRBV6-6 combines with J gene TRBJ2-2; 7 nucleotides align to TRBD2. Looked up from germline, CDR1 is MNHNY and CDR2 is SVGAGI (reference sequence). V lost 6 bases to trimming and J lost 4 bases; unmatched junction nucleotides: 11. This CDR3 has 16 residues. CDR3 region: CASSNPLAVITGELFF. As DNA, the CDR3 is TGTGCCAGCAGCAACCCCCTAGCGGTTATCACCGGGGAGCTGTTTTTT.

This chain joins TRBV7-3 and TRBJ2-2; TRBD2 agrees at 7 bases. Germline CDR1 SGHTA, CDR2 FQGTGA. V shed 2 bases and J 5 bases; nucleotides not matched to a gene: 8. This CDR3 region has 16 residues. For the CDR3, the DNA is TGTGCCAGCAGCTTAGGGGCGGGAGTGGGAACCGGGGAGCTGTTTTTT. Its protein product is CASSLGAGVGTGELFF. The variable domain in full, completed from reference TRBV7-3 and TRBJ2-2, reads GAGVSQTPSNKVTEKGKYVELRCDPISGHTALYWYRQSLGQGPEFLIYFQGTGAADDSGLPNDRFFAVRPEGSVSTLKIQRTERGDSAVYLCASSLGAGVGTGELFFGEGSRLTVL.

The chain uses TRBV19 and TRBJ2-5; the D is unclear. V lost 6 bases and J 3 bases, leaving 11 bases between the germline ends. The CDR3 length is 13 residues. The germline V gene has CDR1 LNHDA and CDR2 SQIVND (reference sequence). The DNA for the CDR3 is TGTGCCAGTAGACGGGCCACTAAAGAGACCCAGTACTTC. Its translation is CASRRATKETQYF.